The sequence of this TCR beta chain was determined in a study of T cell clonality in common variable immunodeficiency. Looked up from germline, CDR1 is LGHNA and CDR2 is YNFKEQ. The CDR3 has 16 residues. The assay was immunoSEQ multiplex PCR, and TCRdb's table has in-frame clones only and misses some. The sample holds 40,000 to 60,000 clones, and no clone turns up only once. This clone was detected ten times or more. No antigen is known for it. Germline is not matched at one junction end, which may reflect a read error. The read gets to within 3 residues of the CDR3 end, and the germline J gene fills in the rest. Both groups were predominantly of Caucasian heritage. General study results and limits: Compared with controls, CVID subjects had fewer shared TCRbeta clones. Common variable immunodeficiency TCR beta sequences reportedly had fewer deletions and N-nucleotide insertions.

The rearrangement links TRBV4-2 to TRBJ2-2, with D unclear. The source of this sequence is a person aged 18-70 years in good health. The sample was peripheral blood mononuclear cells. This CDR3 is CVSSQTYGRRAGELFF. The part of the CDR3 DNA that was read is TGCGTCAGCAGCCAAACGTACGGTAGAAGGGCCGGGGAG.